This entry concerns a single TCR beta chain. Its recognized antigen is unknown. Within one base of it there is no much larger clone, and no base qualities were kept. The cohort consisted of hundreds of healthy bone marrow donors. At the time of sampling, all cohort members were nominally healthy, though unrecorded immune exposures were likely present. The donor tested CMV seropositive and was one of the 289 seropositive cohort members. A peripheral blood sample was collected from each donor, and TCR beta sequencing was performed on peripheral blood mononuclear cells. The Qiagen DNeasy Blood Extraction Kit was used to extract genomic DNA from the blood cell samples. This entry belongs to a study of cytomegalovirus exposure and HLA in healthy donors (dated 2017 in TCRdb). Background for the entire study: An earlier analysis of around 600 of the donors reported approximately 290 Gb of sequence data and 120 million or so unique TCR beta sequences from 150 million to 200 million T cells. An early release covering 500 to 750 HLA-typed donors comprised approximately 290 gigabases of sequencing data and tens of millions of unique TCR sequences. The genetic ancestry cluster associated with self-reported Caucasian donors included 81% of the roughly 380 genotyped donors. The study aimed to test whether signatures of past pathogen exposure could be identified by cataloging public T cell receptors. The study profiled the T cell repertoires of around 700 subjects by immunosequencing and related them to cytomegalovirus serostatus. Along with the roughly 670-subject first cohort, a separate validation cohort of 120 different subjects was used. The study combined high-throughput TCR immunosequencing, statistical association of individual TCRs with disease status, and machine learning to predict cytomegalovirus infection status. A later analysis re-examined previously published TCR beta repertoires from more than 650 donors and added high-resolution HLA genotyping to investigate patterns of TCR occurrence. Rather than drawing on any new phenotypic data, the later analysis identified candidate immune exposures from TCR beta sequences and the way those sequences occurred across donors. To decide whether each TCR beta V gene segment behaved as functional or pseudogenic, an earlier analysis of approximately 620 of the donors relied on high-throughput TCR beta sequencing. Donor age, sex, ethnicity and CMV serostatus were compiled alongside the repertoire data. Genome-wide SNP genotypes for about 55% of the 666 donors were used in a later genetic analysis, which treated that subset as a discovery cohort. All discovery cohort repertoires had been generated using a single sequencing platform. Class I and class II HLA loci were covered by the typing at four-digit resolution. Typing coverage varied by locus: roughly 620-630 donors for A, B, C, DRB1 and DQB1; approximately 560 for DQA1; 606 for DPA1; 450 to 480 for DPB1. Four or five DR-DQ haplotypes were treated as single units for association and clustering because of strong linkage in the cohort. Across under 500 genotyped donors of the cohort, an average of approximately 240,000 unique TCR beta nucleotide sequences per donor were sequenced, and 15% to 20% of those sequences were non-productive. Study-wide findings and limitations: A further reported finding was that TCR beta sequences accurately predicted the HLA-A and HLA-B alleles for most subjects in the first cohort. The sequencing pipeline was judged likely to have produced a cluster of highly shared sequence variants as a technical artifact. Most CMV-associated TCR beta chains appeared to be HLA-restricted in a later analysis, and the HLA associations seemed to be driven largely by CMV exposure. Only TCR beta chains were sequenced in this cohort, and the absence of alpha or paired-chain data limited detectable features. While some public TCRs were present in many individuals, most TCR sequences turned up only very rarely across donors. Compared with the approximately 670-donor mean, donors in an Asian-associated ancestry cluster had fewer N-insertions in productive TCRs, according to a later genetic analysis. Because HLA typing was missing for some donors at each locus, association tests included only the typed subset. The presence/absence analyses assumed that sequencing depth was roughly uniform across donors, and that assumption may not be true. A later analysis found that TCR association rates varied across HLA loci, with DRB1 alleles showing the most associated TCRs and HLA-C alleles the fewest. Because counts were too low, seventeen rarely observed V segments, including chromosome 9 orphons, were excluded from the earlier analysis of 587 of the donors. Compared with equally common non-associated chains, HLA-associated TCR beta chains in a later analysis were more clonally expanded and had lower generation probabilities. The study gave a list of about 170 TCR beta chains associated with cytomegalovirus. In vitro tests confirmed that a few of the cytomegalovirus-associated TCR beta chains recognize cytomegalovirus antigens. At a false discovery rate of 0.05, a later analysis linked some 18,000 TCR beta sequences to specific HLA alleles. According to a later analysis, parvovirus B19, influenza, CMV and Epstein-Barr virus appeared linked to several top co-occurrence clusters. In an earlier analysis of a few hundred of the donors, most TCR beta V segments were observed in productive rearrangements about 87% or about 30% of the time, broadly matching IMGT annotations. For the cohort, immune exposure information was limited to CMV serostatus. When HLA alleles, especially DR and DQ, strongly co-occurred, attributing TCR associations to individual alleles was difficult. It was suggested by the authors that the approach could potentially be generalized to other disease states and immunological phenotypes. A later genetic analysis associated a missense DCLRE1C variant with V-gene and J-gene trimming of TCR beta chains, and an independent cohort replicated the association. Correlated functional status among segregating V segments might be attributable to linkage disequilibrium, but an unknown experimental factor could not be ruled out. The classifier was reported to diagnose cytomegalovirus status with high specificity and sensitivity in both the original cohort and the validation cohort.

The method behind the library was the immunoSEQ multiplex PCR assay. The multiplex PCR relied on a mix of 60 forward primers for TCR Vbeta segments and 13 reverse primers for TCR Jbeta segments. The CDR3 region of rearranged TCR beta genes was amplified from genomic DNA by a multiplex PCR assay. The amplified TCR beta libraries were sequenced on the Illumina HiSeq System as 87-base-pair reads. On the authors' methods: In a later analysis, roughly 80 million unique TCR beta chains were counted across the approximately 670 repertoires, and approximately 11 million of these chains were shared by at least two donors. To remove PCR and sequencing errors, raw reads were error-corrected and collapsed into unique sequences using a nearest-neighbor algorithm that merged closely related sequences. V, D and J gene segments were assigned by aligning CDR3 sequences to IMGT reference sequences. For a sequence to be retained, a match of at least six nucleotides to both a V gene segment and a J gene segment was required. Rearrangements were classified as productive when the CDR3 lacked stop codons and remained in frame with V and J, and all other rearrangements were classified as non-productive. Following IMGT convention, CDR3 was defined as the stretch from the second conserved V-encoded cysteine up to the conserved J-encoded phenylalanine. The earlier analysis of roughly 590 of the donors excluded any sequence lacking an unambiguous match to a single V gene segment. An earlier analysis of a few hundred of the donors classified V segments as functional when productive rearrangements were above 56.7% and as segregating when the standard deviation between donors was above 5%. A statistical classification framework was built for diagnosing cytomegalovirus status from the catalog of TCR beta chain sequences. In a later analysis, V and J genes were assigned by comparing TCR nucleotide sequences against IMGT/GENE-DB human TR gene sequences. A later analysis assigned CDR3 sequences and most-parsimonious VDJ recombination scenarios with the TCRdist pipeline. In a later analysis, each TCR beta chain was defined by its CDR3 amino acid sequence together with its V-gene family, and reads without a unique V-gene family were excluded. To address suspected cross-contamination and a sequencing artifact, a later analysis removed approximately 590 highly shared, low-generation-probability nucleotide sequences. For each public chain, a later analysis derived a clonal expansion index from normalized ranks of inferred template counts within each repertoire. A later analysis computed generation probabilities with a VDJ recombination model fitted to out-of-frame rearrangements, and checked the results against IGoR. In a later analysis, TCR-TCR, TCR-HLA and TCR-CMV co-occurrence was scored with hypergeometric tests, and a repertoire-size bias correction was applied to TCR pairs. A later analysis estimated false discovery rates by permuting HLA or CMV assignments 20 times. In a later analysis, co-occurring TCRs were grouped using DBSCAN, and TCRdist sequence similarity was added for clustering within HLA-allele-positive subsets. Repertoires with fewer than 30,000 or more than 120,000 public chains, plus five repertoires with anomalous nucleotide sharing, were excluded from co-occurrence clustering. What TCRdb holds here is the immuneACCESS table cut down to in-frame rearrangements. Part of the clones is not present; checked against another copy, under half of the missing clones reflect an unresolved V gene, and the others are unexplained. Clone size and the V and J calls come from that table; the DNA yielded D and trimming. For this sample there are some 110,000 clones; around 69% appear just once. Of the sample, around 15% is held by the ten largest clones.

Sample: PBMCs. This sequence originates from a man between 45 and 60 years old in good health and CMV-seropositive.

The CDR3 reads CASSLGATVATNEKLFF. The DNA reads TGTGCCAGCAGCTTGGGGGCCACAGTTGCAACTAATGAAAAACTGTTTTTT. The rearrangement joined TRBV5-8 to TRBJ1-4; there is no confident call for the D gene. Reading the germline V gene gives CDR1 SGHTS and CDR2 YDEGEE. The CDR3 sequence holds 17 residues, the cysteine and phenylalanine included. Only CDR3 DNA remains: 51 bases, in frame from the first base. V and J are truncated by 0 bases and 0 bases respectively, leaving an intervening sequence of 12 bases.